This TCR beta chain emerged from a study of CD8 T cells in Susac syndrome. With random hexamers, reverse transcription was performed on roughly 0.5 to 1 ug of RNA. TCRdb ran MiXCR on the immunoSEQ multiplex PCR reads and lists one entry per CDR3 protein. Among fewer than 350,000 distinct CDR3 sequences listed, approximately 85% were seen once. The CDR3 runs to 13 residues. Per the germline V gene, CDR1 is MNHEY and CDR2 is SMNVEV (reference sequence). V lost 4 bases and J lost 6; bases outside the gene matches: 6. The chain couples TRBV27 to TRBJ2-7; 7 nucleotides line up with TRBD1. The sequenced material came from CD8+ T cells from PBMCs. The receptor was isolated from a human donor with multiple sclerosis. In DNA form, the CDR3 reads TGTGCCAGCAGTTCGCTCGGGACAGCCGAGCAGTACTTC. Protein product: CASSSLGTAEQYF.